The sequence of this TCR beta chain was determined in a study of T cell changes during pregnancy in multiple sclerosis. Only in-frame clones appear in the TCRdb table, and some are missing; sequencing was by immunoSEQ multiplex PCR. Of under 85,000 clones in the sample, 75% to 95% were seen once. V lost 4 bases to trimming and J lost 5 bases, with 19 bases between them. The CDR3 sequence is 15 residues long. CDR1 is SGHRS and CDR2 is YFSETQ in the germline V gene. The specimen comprised peripheral blood, sampled in the third trimester of pregnancy. The chain combines TRBV5-1 with TRBJ2-7; TRBD2 is a possible D gene (5 bases). This clonotype was sampled from a female donor with multiple sclerosis, enrolled in a pregnancy study. CDR3 sequence (DNA): TGCGCCAGCAGCCCCCTAGCAGGCCGGGTCGACGAGCAGTACTTC. Its protein product is CASSPLAGRVDEQYF.